These 8 T cell receptor beta chains were all obtained from the same sample, sequenced in a study of Ad26.COV2.S vaccination and SARS-CoV-2 variants. Sample treatment: some 20 received Ad26.COV2.S at low or high dose, single or two shots; about 5 received placebo; per-sample allocation not given. Day 63 after the first vaccine or placebo injection was the time point for sampling. Clones were read by immunoSEQ multiplex PCR, and TCRdb kept only the in-frame ones, dropping some. The sample contains some 370,000 clones, 83% of which appear only once. The sample here was peripheral blood, taken in a trial of Ad26.COV2.S vaccine versus placebo. These receptor sequences come from a person between 18 and 65 years old who received the Ad26.COV2.S COVID-19 vaccine or a placebo.

This chain uses TRBV12-3 or TRBV12-4 with TRBJ2-5; the D is unclear. V was trimmed by 2 bases and J by 6 bases, leaving 10 bases between them. CDR3 length equals 13 residues. The DNA of the CDR3 is TGTGCCAGCAGTTTAAGGGCTCGGAAGACCCAGTACTTC. Translated: CASSLRARKTQYF.

This clone was seen only once. The chain has TRBV20-1 and TRBJ2-7; possible D gene TRBD1, 5 bases. V gave up 3 bases and J gave up 4 bases, with 13 bases separating them. The CDR3 covers 13 residues. CDR1 is DFQATT, CDR2 SNEGSKA, per germline (reference sequence). As DNA, the CDR3 is TGCAGTGCTAGTAGCCCGGACACGTACGAGCAGTACTTC. This codes for CSASSPDTYEQYF.

The chain is built from TRBV27 and TRBJ2-6; D is possibly TRBD2 (6 bases). The V gene's germline CDR1 is MNHEY and CDR2 SMNVEV (reference sequence). The CDR3 consists of 16 residues. The ends were cut back, 6 bases at V and 0 bases at J, with 12 bases in the middle. CDR3 loop: CASSSWGVSGANVLTF. The CDR3 DNA reads as TGTGCCAGCAGCTCGTGGGGGGTCTCTGGGGCCAACGTCCTGACTTTC.

This sequence joins TRBV29-1 and TRBJ2-5, with D perhaps given as TRBD1 or TRBD2 (6 bases each). Germline values: CDR1 SQVTM, CDR2 ANQGSEA. The CDR3 is 13 amino acids. With 8 bases removed from V and 2 bases from J, the gap between germline ends came to 15 bases. The CDR3 here is CSLGGPIQETQYF. CDR3 bases: TGCAGCCTGGGGGGCCCCATACAAGAGACCCAGTACTTC.

The chain combines TRBV12-5 with TRBJ1-2, with a weak D call TRBD1 (5 bases). This CDR3 has 18 residues. Germline V gene sequence: CDR1 LGHNT, CDR2 FRNRAP. The ends were cut back, 0 bases at V and 2 bases at J, with 19 bases in the middle. The CDR3 bases are TGTGCTAGTGGTTTGGTACTGGGCCGGGGGAGTATGAACTATGGCTACACCTTC. This encodes CASGLVLGRGSMNYGYTF.

The DNA for the CDR3 is TGTGCCAGCAGTGGAGACCGCTACTACGAGCAGTACTTC. Its protein product is CASSGDRYYEQYF. The chain couples TRBV7-9 to TRBJ2-7, with D hard to call. This CDR3 region has 13 residues. The V end was cut by 6 bases, the J end by 3 bases, with 12 bases between. The germline V gene encodes CDR1 SEHNR and CDR2 FQNEAQ (reference sequence).

The chain links TRBV5-4 to TRBJ2-5; D unclear. Trimming removed 0 bases from V and 3 bases from J, with 6 bases in between. The CDR3 length is 13 residues. Germline-derived CDR1 and CDR2 are SGHNT and YYREEE (reference sequence). The CDR3 protein is CASSLVNEETQYF. Written as DNA, the CDR3 is TGTGCCAGCAGCTTGGTTAATGAAGAGACCCAGTACTTC.

This chain uses TRBV5-1 with TRBJ2-5, with 8 bases aligning to TRBD1. In germline, CDR1 is SGHRS, CDR2 YFSETQ. Losses at the gene ends were 6 bases for V and 4 bases for J; bases not matched to a gene: 5. This CDR3 is built from 13 residues. CDR3 loop: CASTGQAGETQYF. CDR3 DNA sequence: TGCGCCAGCACGGGACAGGCTGGAGAGACCCAGTACTTC.